This TCR beta chain is drawn from a study of tumor-infiltrating lymphocytes in primary liver carcinoma. Whole-study results and caveats: Tumor tissue displayed a significantly greater top-250-clone fraction than blood (p = 0.039). Tumor-adjacent and tumor-blood pairs displayed less overlap than did pairs of tumor regions.

This clonotype was counted at least ten times. The antigen is unknown. There are 13 residues in the CDR3. In germline, CDR1 is SGHAT, CDR2 FQDESV (reference sequence). V lost 5 bases, J lost 9 bases, and 11 bases lay in between. Each 20-30 mg portion of unsorted bulk tissue served as the source for co-extraction of RNA and DNA. Over 85% of the cells were viable tumor cells in every tumor sample. Constant-region priming of around 500 ng total RNA yielded TCR beta cDNA. For TCR beta, libraries were produced by three nested multiplex PCR rounds using slightly modified ARM-PCR. Each of the first two PCR rounds ran approximately 10 cycles with TRBV1-TRBV30 forward and C-beta reverse primers. One entry per CDR3 protein results from TCRdb running MiXCR on the multiplex PCR reads. The sample consists of tens of thousands of distinct CDR3 sequences, 60% to 85% of them appearing once.

This receptor was obtained from a man aged 40-49 years with primary liver carcinoma and hepatitis B virus infection. Sequenced: liver tumor tissue from sampling region 5. As to subset: tumor region T5, tumor centre. The chain couples TRBV11-1 to TRBJ1-6, with D possibly matching TRBD1 (5 bases). The CDR3 DNA is TGTGCCAGCAGCCGGACACTGGTTTCACCCCTCCACTTT. It translates to CASSRTLVSPLHF.